The 17 T cell receptor beta chains below all came from one sample that was sequenced in a study of T-cell memory formation after mild COVID-19. TCRdb used MiXCR to reprocess the 5' RACE reads, holding one entry per CDR3 protein. Here the sample spans approximately 100,000 distinct CDR3 sequences, about 23% being singletons. The source material was PBMCs or a T cell subset sorted from them (not recorded which). The receptors come from a man aged 18-30 years who had mild COVID-19 (a few samples of this study predate the infection). Cell type and time point are not known.

V usage is TRBV28 and J usage is TRBJ2-2, with D possibly being TRBD2 (5 bases). V lost 3 bases to trimming and J lost 8 bases, with 10 bases between them. The CDR3 has 13 residues. Germline V gene data show CDR1 as MDHEN and CDR2 as SYDVKM. Here the CDR3 reads CASSFWRAGELFF. In DNA form, the CDR3 reads TGTGCCAGCAGTTTCTGGCGGGCGGGGGAGCTGTTTTTT.

The CDR3: CASGSTGTGNPVEQFF. For the CDR3, the DNA is TGTGCTAGTGGTAGTACCGGGACAGGGAATCCGGTTGAGCAGTTCTTC. The chain employs TRBV12-5 and TRBJ2-1, with 9 bases that match TRBD1. Germline CDR1 is LGHNT and CDR2 is FRNRAP. V lost 5 bases and J lost 9; bases outside the gene matches: 14. CDR3 length equals 16 residues. The full variable domain, completed using reference TRBV12-5 and TRBJ2-1, is DARVTQTPRHKVTEMGQEVTMRCQPILGHNTVFWYRQTMMQGLELLAYFRNRAPLDDSGMPKDRFSAEMPDATLATLKIQPSEPRDSAVYFCASGSTGTGNPVEQFFGPGTRLTVL.

The rearrangement joins TRBV24-1 to TRBJ2-3; D perhaps matches TRBD1 (6 bases). The CDR3 loop spans 15 amino acids. With 3 bases removed from V and 1 base from J, the gap between germline ends came to 10 bases. Germline CDR1 KGHDR, CDR2 SFDVKD. Here the CDR3 reads CATSDVDSGTDTQYF. The CDR3 DNA sequence: TGTGCCACCAGTGATGTGGACAGTGGCACAGATACGCAGTATTTT.

The V call is TRBV4-1, the J call TRBJ2-2; 8 positions match TRBD2. With V trimmed by 0 bases and J by 5 bases, 8 bases remained unmatched. The CDR3 spans 17 residues. Germline CDR1 MGHRA, CDR2 YSYEKL. The CDR3 here is CASSQDDRGGRTGELFF. The DNA of the CDR3 is TGCGCCAGCAGCCAAGATGACCGGGGGGGCCGTACCGGGGAGCTGTTTTTT.

The chain links TRBV4-3 to TRBJ2-3, with TRBD2 as a possible D gene (6 bases). Per germline, CDR1 LGHNA and CDR2 YSLEER. The V and J ends lost 7 bases and 2 bases respectively, with 19 bases between them. This CDR3 spans 16 amino acids. The CDR3 coding sequence is TGCGCCAGCACCCCGGGGAGGCTGGGCCTCACAGATACGCAGTATTTT. As protein: CASTPGRLGLTDTQYF.

This clonotype was picked up a small number of times. The chain links TRBV29-1 to TRBJ2-7, with D possibly matching TRBD2 (6 bases). The germline V gene encodes CDR1 SQVTM and CDR2 ANQGSEA. V lost 4 bases, J lost 7 bases, and 14 bases lay in between. The length of the CDR3 is 12 residues. CDR3 loop: CSVVEGAGEQYV. The CDR3 DNA sequence: TGCAGCGTTGTCGAGGGCGCGGGAGAGCAGTACGTC.

This clonotype occurred many times. The chain joins TRBV7-3 to TRBJ2-3; TRBD2 aligns across 9 bases. The CDR3 spans 17 residues. J lost 0 bases, V lost 1 base, and 5 bases had no gene match. Germline V gene data show CDR1 as SGHTA and CDR2 as FQGTGA. The CDR3 sequence: CASSLSSGGHSTDTQYF. The CDR3 bases are TGTGCCAGCAGCTTAAGTAGCGGGGGCCATAGCACAGATACGCAGTATTTT.

This clonotype was detected only a few times. At one end, the junction sequence differs from germline, possibly due to a read error. The genes are TRBV4-1 and TRBJ2-5, with D possibly being TRBD1 or TRBD2 (5 bases each). Germline V CDR1 and CDR2: MGHRA, YSYEKL. The CDR3 loop spans 14 amino acids. CDR3 DNA sequence: TGCGCCAGCAGCCAAGGTCCGGGACCGGGACCCCCGTTCTTC. This translates into CASSQGPGPGPPFF.

Here the CDR3 DNA reads TGTGCCAGCAGCTTGACAGGGCCGTACACTGAAGCTTTCTTT. It specifies CASSLTGPYTEAFF. The chain joins TRBV7-3 to TRBJ1-1, with 7 bases matching TRBD1. V lost 3 bases, J lost 3 bases, and 4 bases stayed unmatched. CDR3 size: 14 residues. Germline V gene data show CDR1 as SGHTA and CDR2 as FQGTGA.

The rearrangement uses TRBV15 and TRBJ2-1; 9 nucleotides match TRBD2. Per the germline V gene, CDR1 is LNHNV and CDR2 is YYDKDF (reference sequence). Trimming cost V 6 bases and J 1 base; bases outside gene matches: 4. There are 15 residues in the CDR3. This chain's CDR3 is CATSISGGSYNEQFF. Written as DNA, the CDR3 is TGTGCCACCAGTATAAGCGGGGGGTCCTACAATGAGCAGTTCTTC.

The chain is built from TRBV6-2 or TRBV6-3 and TRBJ1-1, with 9 bases that match TRBD1. The CDR3 covers 16 residues. V lost 5 bases to trimming and J lost 3 bases; unmatched junction nucleotides: 10. Germline loops: CDR1 MNHEY, CDR2 SVGEGT. The CDR3 region has the DNA TGTGCCAGCAGTACGGGACAGGGTTTACCGGACACTGAAGCTTTCTTT. Translating gives CASSTGQGLPDTEAFF.

This chain connects TRBV10-3 to TRBJ2-2, with 7 nucleotides matching TRBD2. The V gene's germline CDR1 is ENHRY and CDR2 SYGVKD. J gave up 11 bases and V 9 bases, and 21 bases lay outside the gene matches. There are 16 residues in the CDR3. In DNA, the CDR3 is TGTGCCATAGCCGAGACAAGAGTCGGGGGGAAGGAAGAGCTGTTTTTT. It codes for CAIAETRVGGKEELFF.

The chain links TRBV20-1 to TRBJ1-5; 10 bases are a match to TRBD1. Germline values: CDR1 DFQATT, CDR2 SNEGSKA (reference sequence). The V gene end was trimmed by 3 bases and the J gene end by 7 bases; junction bases not matched to a gene: 3. This CDR3 is built from 13 residues. The CDR3 protein is CSARGQGFQPQHF. The CDR3 coding sequence is TGCAGTGCTAGGGGACAGGGGTTCCAGCCCCAGCATTTT.

The V and J genes are TRBV7-8 and TRBJ2-7, with TRBD1 as a possible D gene (6 bases). CDR3 length: 18 residues. CDR1 is SGHVS, CDR2 FQNEAQ, per germline. V lost 1 base and J 5 bases, leaving 24 bases between the germline ends. CDR3 protein: CASSLGSGGQGSLNEQYV. In nucleotides, the CDR3 is TGTGCCAGCAGCTTAGGTAGTGGGGGACAAGGCTCTCTCAACGAGCAGTACGTC.

This clonotype was counted between two and nine times. The V call is TRBV13, the J call TRBJ2-5, with 7 nucleotides matching TRBD1. V lost 3 bases, J lost 3 bases, and 4 bases stayed unmatched. In germline, CDR1 is PRHDT, CDR2 FYEKMQ (reference sequence). This CDR3 has 14 amino acids. The CDR3 reads CASSLGQREETQYF. The CDR3 nucleotides are TGTGCCAGCAGCTTGGGACAGCGAGAAGAGACCCAGTACTTC.

The rearrangement links TRBV12-3 or TRBV12-4 to TRBJ2-1, with TRBD2 identical over 8 bases. V was clipped by 11 bases and J by 8 bases; unmatched bases: 20. The CDR3 runs to 16 residues. The CDR3 protein is CAQVVPGGAGGDEQFF. The CDR3 nucleotides read TGTGCCCAGGTAGTACCGGGGGGGGCCGGTGGGGATGAGCAGTTCTTC.

In this sample, this clonotype turned up many times. The V and J genes are TRBV7-9 and TRBJ2-2, with a tentative D call TRBD1 (6 bases). Per the germline V gene, CDR1 is SEHNR and CDR2 is FQNEAQ (reference sequence). V was pared by 5 bases and J by 6 bases, with 19 bases between. CDR3 size: 16 residues. The CDR3 DNA reads TGTGCCAGCAGCCCACGACAGGACAGACTTCCCGGGGAGCTGTTTTTT. Encoded protein: CASSPRQDRLPGELFF.